These 22 T cell receptor beta chains were all obtained from the same sample, sequenced in a study (dated by TCRdb to the mid-2010s). The library was prepared using RT-PCR. The sequencer was an Illumina MiSeq. Using fastp at Q25 and MiXCR, TCRdb reprocessed the public reads and kept productive beta chains. CDR3 protein sequences are deduplicated, and each keeps its most common genes and DNA. This sample gives more than 550,000 distinct CDR3 sequences in total; approximately 14% of them show up just once. The top ten clones comprise roughly 3.9% of the sample. The sequenced sample consisted of memory CD4+ T cells from blood. The receptors here all came from a female donor in good health, serving as a healthy control.

This clonotype was seen ten or more times. The chain employs TRBV10-3 and TRBJ1-4, with D maybe TRBD1 (5 bases). Germline V lookup: CDR1 ENHRY, CDR2 SYGVKD. The CDR3 totals 13 residues. Trimming cost V 6 bases and J 5 bases, with 10 bases left between them. CDR3 coding DNA: TGTGCCATCAGGGCGACAGCAAATGAAAAACTGTTTTTT. It is translated as CAIRATANEKLFF.

The J gene is TRBJ1-1, the V gene TRBV18; D not certain. Trimming pared 5 bases from V and 0 bases from J, leaving 10 bases between. The CDR3 consists of 14 residues. Germline values: CDR1 KGHSH, CDR2 LQKENI. The CDR3 here is CASSIGEMNTEAFF. In DNA, the CDR3 is TGTGCCAGCTCAATAGGAGAAATGAACACTGAAGCTTTCTTT.

The chain combines TRBV12-3 or TRBV12-4 with TRBJ1-1; D is unresolved. Trimming left V 4 bases short and J 6 bases short, with 12 bases between. The CDR3 sequence is 13 residues long. The CDR3: CASSSLRGAEAFF. Written as DNA, the CDR3 is TGTGCCAGCAGTTCCCTACGAGGCGCTGAAGCTTTCTTT.

This clonotype was recorded a few times. This chain joins TRBV20-1 and TRBJ1-1; 8 bases line up with TRBD1. The trim removed 5 bases at V and 4 bases at J, leaving 9 bases unmatched. Germline CDR1 and CDR2: DFQATT and SNEGSKA (reference sequence). The CDR3 consists of 14 residues. CDR3 amino acids: CSASQGAQATEAFF. The CDR3 nucleotides are TGCAGTGCTTCCCAGGGGGCGCAGGCCACTGAAGCTTTCTTT.

In its sample, this clonotype was seen many times. The rearrangement links TRBV6-6 to TRBJ1-1; a weak D match, TRBD1 (5 bases). Germline assignment: CDR1 MNHNY and CDR2 SVGAGI (reference sequence). This CDR3 region has 14 residues. V gave up 4 bases and J gave up 9 bases, with 18 bases separating them. CDR3 sequence reads: CASSLPGPEKKAFF. The CDR3 bases are TGTGCCAGCAGTTTACCGGGGCCAGAGAAGAAAGCTTTCTTT.

The genes are TRBV10-3 and TRBJ1-2; D gene ambiguous. Germline V gene sequence: CDR1 ENHRY, CDR2 SYGVKD. This CDR3 has 14 residues. V dropped 4 bases and J dropped 8 bases, with 17 bases sitting between them. Written as DNA, the CDR3 is TGTGCCATCAGTGGACATCTAGGGAAGGCCGGCTACACCTTC. Translating gives CAISGHLGKAGYTF.

The CDR3 loop reads CSVQQGGETQYF. CDR3 in DNA: TGCAGTGTACAGCAGGGAGGAGAGACCCAGTACTTC. This rearrangement joins TRBV20-1 to TRBJ2-5; D may be TRBD2 (6 bases). Looked up from germline, CDR1 is DFQATT and CDR2 is SNEGSKA (reference sequence). V lost 7 bases, J lost 4 bases, and 13 bases lay in between. The CDR3 is 12 residues long.

This chain uses TRBV20-1 with TRBJ2-2; 8 nucleotides line up with TRBD2. V was pared by 5 bases and J by 6 bases, with 8 bases of the junction left unmatched. Germline assignment: CDR1 DFQATT and CDR2 SNEGSKA (reference sequence). This CDR3 is built from 14 residues. In nucleotides, the CDR3 is TGCAGTGCTCGACCGGGGGGGCTGGCCGGGGAGCTGTTTTTT. Amino acid sequence: CSARPGGLAGELFF.

In its sample, this clonotype was seen a few times. The chain has TRBV2 and TRBJ2-5, with TRBD2 identical over 14 bases. Germline V gene data show CDR1 as SNHLY and CDR2 as FYNNEI. V lost 6 bases, J lost 4 bases, and 4 bases stayed unmatched. CDR3 length: 15 amino acids. CDR3 sequence: CASRRLAGGPETQYF. The CDR3, as DNA: TGTGCCAGCAGACGACTAGCGGGGGGGCCAGAGACCCAGTACTTC.

There are a few counts of this clonotype. This CDR3 reads CASSLGQGYSGANVLTF. In DNA form, the CDR3 reads TGTGCCAGCAGCTTGGGACAGGGGTACTCTGGGGCCAACGTCCTGACTTTC. This chain connects TRBV5-6 to TRBJ2-6; 8 bases line up with TRBD1. V gave up 0 bases and J gave up 0 bases; unmatched junction bases: 2. Germline loops: CDR1 SGHDT, CDR2 YYEEEE. This CDR3 spans 17 amino acids. The complete variable domain, with remaining parts taken from reference TRBV5-6 and TRBJ2-6, reads DAGVTQSPTHLIKTRGQQVTLRCSPKSGHDTVSWYQQALGQGPQFIFQYYEEEERQRGNFPDRFSGHQFPNYSSELNVNALLLGDSALYLCASSLGQGYSGANVLTFGAGSRLTVL.

The chain couples TRBV20-1 to TRBJ2-1; D perhaps matches TRBD1 (7 bases). The germline CDR1 and CDR2 sequences are DFQATT and SNEGSKA (reference sequence). The CDR3 spans 12 residues. Trimming removed 0 bases from V and 8 bases from J, with 8 bases in between. The DNA for the CDR3 is TGCAGTGCTAGAGACAGGGGGGATGAGCAGTTCTTC. This translates into CSARDRGDEQFF.

This clonotype was observed a few times. This chain uses TRBV5-1 with TRBJ1-5; D remains unclear. This CDR3 has 15 residues. V lost 1 base and J 0 bases, leaving 8 bases between the germline ends. The germline V gene encodes CDR1 SGHRS and CDR2 YFSETQ. The CDR3, as DNA: TGCGCCAGCAGCTTGAGCCCGAATAGCAATCAGCCCCAGCATTTT. Encoded protein: CASSLSPNSNQPQHF.

The V gene is TRBV21-1, the J gene TRBJ1-2; the table's D gene call, TRBD1, was not cross checked with the DNA. TRBV21-1 is flagged as a pseudogene. This CDR3 contains 15 residues. CDR3 in DNA: TGTGCCAGCAGCAAAGTTAGGGACAGGGAGTATGGCTACACCTTC. Its translation is CASSKVRDREYGYTF.

This clonotype showed up many times. The J gene is TRBJ2-7, the V gene TRBV20-1; 7 bases align to TRBD1. Germline CDR1 and CDR2: DFQATT and SNEGSKA (reference sequence). The CDR3 spans 13 residues. After removal of 4 bases from V and 3 bases from J, the junction contained 6 bases not matched to a gene. This CDR3 is CSAKTGTDYEQYF. Here the CDR3 DNA reads TGCAGTGCTAAAACCGGGACAGACTACGAGCAGTACTTC.

This chain uses TRBV5-1 with TRBJ2-2; D is unclear. In germline, CDR1 is SGHRS, CDR2 YFSETQ. With 0 bases removed from V and 3 bases from J, the gap between germline ends came to 9 bases. CDR3 length: 15 residues. The CDR3 coding sequence is TGCGCCAGCAGCTTGGATCCATCTTACACCGGGGAGCTGTTTTTT. Protein sequence: CASSLDPSYTGELFF.

The chain has TRBV25-1 and TRBJ2-1; no clear D. The CDR3 sequence is 15 residues long. V lost 0 bases and J lost 4, with 10 bases in between. Looked up from germline, CDR1 is MGHDK and CDR2 is SYGVNS. Written as DNA, the CDR3 is TGTGCCAGCAGTGAATATAGAGGTCTTTACAATGAGCAGTTCTTC. As protein: CASSEYRGLYNEQFF.

This rearrangement joins TRBV10-3 to TRBJ2-1, with TRBD2 matching over 12 bases. This CDR3 contains 18 residues. The germline V gene encodes CDR1 ENHRY and CDR2 SYGVKD. The trim removed 2 bases at V and 4 bases at J, leaving 9 bases unmatched. The CDR3 region has the DNA TGTGCCATCAGTGAGAGCACGGTTACTAGCGGGAGGTACAATGAGCAGTTCTTC. Translated: CAISESTVTSGRYNEQFF.

This clonotype came up many times. This chain joins TRBV5-1 and TRBJ2-1, with 9 positions matching TRBD2. CDR3 length: 19 residues. After removal of 7 bases from V and 0 bases from J, the junction contained 17 bases not matched to a gene. Germline V CDR1 and CDR2: SGHRS, YFSETQ. CDR3 bases: TGCGCCAGCCGGACGACAATAGTAGCGGGAGTGTTCTCCTACAATGAGCAGTTCTTC. It is translated as CASRTTIVAGVFSYNEQFF.

This clonotype appeared many times. The chain couples TRBV24-1 to TRBJ2-1, with 9 bases lining up with TRBD1. V shed 5 bases, J shed 9 bases, and the junction held 16 bases outside the gene matches. The CDR3 consists of 17 residues. CDR1 and CDR2 from the germline V gene are KGHDR and SFDVKD. DNA for the CDR3: TGTGCCACCAGTGTCGACCCCGGGACAGGGCTTGAGGGTGAGCAGTTCTTC. This gives the protein CATSVDPGTGLEGEQFF.

This clonotype was observed a handful of times. One end of the junction is discordant with germline, which a read error may explain. The V call is TRBV6-6, the J call TRBJ1-2, with D unresolved. Germline V lookup: CDR1 MNHNY, CDR2 SVGAGI (reference sequence). This CDR3 comprises 11 residues. Written as DNA, the CDR3 is TGTGCCAGCAGCTTAGACCATCGGACCCACTTC. It specifies CASSLDHRTHF.

This sequence joins TRBV20-1 and TRBJ2-7, with 7 bases identical to TRBD2. Trimming cost V 2 bases and J 1 base; bases outside gene matches: 5. Germline V lookup: CDR1 DFQATT, CDR2 SNEGSKA (reference sequence). The CDR3 length is 14 residues. The CDR3 loop reads CSARNPAGSYEQYF. CDR3 DNA sequence: TGCAGTGCTAGAAATCCAGCGGGGTCCTACGAGCAGTACTTC.

This clonotype occurred a few times. This chain connects TRBV5-1 to TRBJ2-7; D unresolved. The CDR3 runs 12 residues. CDR1 SGHRS and CDR2 YFSETQ come from the germline V gene. The V gene lost 4 bases and the J gene lost 3 bases, with 8 bases spanning the gap. CDR3 protein: CASSAQSYEQYF. CDR3 nucleotide sequence: TGCGCCAGCAGCGCCCAAAGCTACGAGCAGTACTTC.